This T cell receptor (beta chain) originates from a study of blood T cells in healthy people across ages (dated by TCRdb to the mid-2010s). Background on the whole study: In model experiments, template switching captured roughly one uniquely barcoded TCR beta cDNA molecule for every two T cells. Donors were grouped into four age groups: young (average roughly 16 years), middle-aged (less than 40), aged (around 60) and long-lived (around 80). Using deep sequencing normalized with unique cDNA molecular identifiers, the study measured how TCR beta repertoire diversity changes with age. Two additional independent replicas of 1 million unique cDNA reads from the same blood draw were analyzed for two donors (one aged 18 to 29 and one aged 80 or older). To avoid experimental bias, donors of different ages were spread randomly across the sequencing lanes.

Library preparation was by 5' RACE. The instrument was an Illumina HiSeq 2500. A second PCR of about 6 to 12 cycles was performed with a sample-barcoded 5' primer and a J-beta primer mix. Each TCR beta cDNA molecule received a unique molecular identifier from a template-switch 5' adaptor carrying 12 random nucleotides. Each sample yielded at least 3 million CDR3-containing paired-end reads. All of the RNA was converted into first-strand cDNA using the Mint cDNA synthesis kit, with a TRBC-specific oligonucleotide serving as the primer. Following uracil-DNA glycosylase treatment, a first 18-cycle PCR with universal primers M1SS and BC2_uni_R was performed on all cDNA. The published analysis was carried out like this. For normalization, 1 million high-quality reads, each with a distinct molecular identifier, were randomly selected from each sample. Instead of being binned into consensus sequences, reads with shared molecular identifiers were discarded. MiTCR, set to a Q25 quality threshold and the strictest error-elimination algorithm, was used for CDR3 identification, clonotype clustering and error correction. A nonparametric unseen species model with Euler transformation was used to estimate lower-bound total TCR beta diversity. The raw public data were reprocessed by TCRdb itself: fastp quality trimming at Q25, MiXCR clonotype calling, in-frame beta chains only. Every entry covers one CDR3 protein and lists the most common genes and DNA from its rows. None of the V and J calls come from the authors' own analysis; TCRdb made them. This sample lists roughly 900,000 distinct CDR3 sequences; around 48% were detected once. Jointly, the top ten make up roughly 13% of the sample.

From cysteine to phenylalanine, the CDR3 is 14 amino acids long. Only CDR3 DNA remains: 42 bases, in frame from the first base. Based on the germline V gene, the CDR1 and CDR2 sequences are WSHSY and SAAADI. Deletion took 3 bases off V and 10 bases off J, with a span of 16 bases between the germline ends. The study at large found these results: Observed TCR beta diversity correlated strongly with the percentage of naive T cells measured by flow cytometry. Because profiling used bulk unsorted PBMCs, naive and antigen-experienced compartments could not be compared conclusively. Observed TCR beta diversity per million T cells fell roughly linearly with age, and a significant reduction was already apparent by age around 44. Donor CMV infection status was unknown, potentially confounding age-related changes in expanded clonotypes. The long-lived group showed more naive CD4+ T cells, fewer expanded clones and increased TCR diversity than the aged group, suggesting age selection. Total diversity estimates from one million sequenced T cells were considered lower bounds and underestimates.

As for this clonotype: The target of this receptor is not known. Qualities for individual bases were not recorded, and no much larger clone is one base off.

Donors were 35 to 40 systemically healthy Caucasian individuals from Russia aged roughly 6 to 90 years. Each donor gave roughly 9.5 milliliters of peripheral blood, collected into EDTA-treated Vacutainer tubes. Ficoll-Paque density-gradient centrifugation was used to isolate PBMCs, with at least 7 million per sample. Total RNA was extracted from PBMCs with Trizol reagent, with at least 6 micrograms obtained per sample. For every donor, flow cytometry on a PBMC aliquot measured the percentage of naive CD45RAhigh/CD27high T cells. The sample was blood. The sequence came from a young man in good health. The receptor chain draws on TRBV10-2 and TRBJ2-1; the D region possibly corresponds to TRBD2 (7 bases align). Read as DNA, the sequence is TGCGCCAGCAGTGACCCCAGGGGAGGGTACGAGCAGTTCTTC. It specifies CASSDPRGGYEQFF.